This T cell receptor beta chain is drawn from a study of blood T cell repertoires in COVID-19. Study background: Sample material is recorded as cDNA or gDNA derived from T cells, B-cell-depleted T cells, or PBMCs.

The J segment lost 5 bases and the V segment lost 4 bases, leaving 11 bases of the junction unmatched. This CDR3 has 16 residues. Per germline, CDR1 KGHDR and CDR2 SFDVKD. Original data processing: Estimated nucleated cell counts came from reference gene primer amplification. Only in-frame clones appear in the TCRdb table, and some are missing; sequencing was by immunoSEQ multiplex PCR. D and trimming were read from the DNA, whereas the V and J calls and clone size are those reported in that table. This table holds fewer than 250,000 clones, about four fifths found once. The source of this sequence is a woman aged 40 to 50 with active or convalescent COVID-19. The chain has TRBV24-1 and TRBJ1-1, with TRBD1 identical over 8 bases. Input material: peripheral blood. The CDR3 region is CATSDPADRVRTEAFF. CDR3 DNA: TGTGCCACCAGTGACCCAGCGGACAGGGTAAGGACTGAAGCTTTCTTT.